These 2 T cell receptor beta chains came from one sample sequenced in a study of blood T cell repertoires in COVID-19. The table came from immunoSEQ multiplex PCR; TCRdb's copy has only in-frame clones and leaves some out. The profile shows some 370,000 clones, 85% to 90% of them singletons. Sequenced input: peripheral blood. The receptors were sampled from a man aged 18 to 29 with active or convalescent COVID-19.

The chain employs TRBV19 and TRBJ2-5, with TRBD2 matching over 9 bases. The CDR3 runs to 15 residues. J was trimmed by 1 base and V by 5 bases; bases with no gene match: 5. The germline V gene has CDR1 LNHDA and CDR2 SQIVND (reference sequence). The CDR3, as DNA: TGTGCCAGTAGTTCTAGCGGGATATCCCAAGAGACCCAGTACTTC. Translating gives CASSSSGISQETQYF.

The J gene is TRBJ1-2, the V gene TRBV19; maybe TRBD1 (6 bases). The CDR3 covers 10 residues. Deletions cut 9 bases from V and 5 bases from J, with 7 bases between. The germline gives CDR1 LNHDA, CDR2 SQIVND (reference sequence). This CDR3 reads CASRGYGYTF. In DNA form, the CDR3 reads TGTGCCAGCAGGGGATATGGCTACACCTTC.